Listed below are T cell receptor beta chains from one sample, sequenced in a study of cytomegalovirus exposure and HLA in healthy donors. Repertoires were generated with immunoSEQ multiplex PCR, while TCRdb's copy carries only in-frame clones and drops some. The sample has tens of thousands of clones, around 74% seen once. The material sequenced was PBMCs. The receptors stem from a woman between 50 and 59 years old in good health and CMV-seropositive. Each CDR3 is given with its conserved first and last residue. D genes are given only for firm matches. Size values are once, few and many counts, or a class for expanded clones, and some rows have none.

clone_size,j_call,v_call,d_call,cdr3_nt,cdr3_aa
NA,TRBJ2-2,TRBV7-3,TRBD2,TGTGCCAGCAGCTTAACAGGCGGGAGGGCCACCGGGGAGCTGTTTTTT,CASSLTGGRATGELFF
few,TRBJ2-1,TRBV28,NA,TGTGCCAGCAGTTTATTATCGGGGGGCGGTGAGCAGTTCTTC,CASSLLSGGGEQFF
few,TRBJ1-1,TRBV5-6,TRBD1,TGTGCCAGCAGCACAGGGGGGTTCACTGAAGCTTTCTTT,CASSTGGFTEAFF
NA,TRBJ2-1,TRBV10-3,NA,TGTGCCATCAGTGAGTCGATGGACTCGTGGTTCTTC,CAISESMDSWFF
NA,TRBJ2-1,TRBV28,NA,TGTGCCAGCAGTCCTAGGAGCGGAGGGGAATTCTTC,CASSPRSGGEFF
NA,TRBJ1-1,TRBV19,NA,TGTGCCAGCAGCACTGGACCGACTATGAACACTGAAGCTTTCTTT,CASSTGPTMNTEAFF
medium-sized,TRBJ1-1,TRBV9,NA,TGTGCCAGCAGCGTAGGGCAGGGCGACGGTGAAGCTTTCTTT,CASSVGQGDGEAFF
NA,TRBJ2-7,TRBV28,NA,TGTGCCAGCTCCCTCGTTAGTCCCGTTGACGAGCAGTACTTC,CASSLVSPVDEQYF
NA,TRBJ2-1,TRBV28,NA,TGTGCCAGCGCAACTCCAGGATTCCCCTACAATGAGCAGTTCTTC,CASATPGFPYNEQFF
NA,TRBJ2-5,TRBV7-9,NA,TGTGCCAGCAGCACCTCCGGGGGTTCCCTGGAGACCCAGTACTTC,CASSTSGGSLETQYF
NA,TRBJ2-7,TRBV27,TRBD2,TGTGCCAGCAGTTCGCGGGAGGCCTACGAGCAGTACTTC,CASSSREAYEQYF
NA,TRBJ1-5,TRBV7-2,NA,TGTGCCAGCAGCTTAGCGCTGTCAGACAATCAGCCCCAGCATTTT,CASSLALSDNQPQHF
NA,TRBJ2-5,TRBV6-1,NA,TGTGCCAGCAATGGCAGGGATGTGCGAGAGACCCAGTACTTC,CASNGRDVRETQYF
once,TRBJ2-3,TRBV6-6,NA,TGTGCCAGCAGTTTCCTCGTTAGCGAGAGCACAGATACGCAGTATTTT,CASSFLVSESTDTQYF
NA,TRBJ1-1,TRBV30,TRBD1,TGTGCCTGGAGTAGGGACAGGGCTTTCTTT,CAWSRDRAFF
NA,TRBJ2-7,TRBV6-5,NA,TGTGCCAGCAGTTCCCGCGTTGGTTTATACGAGCAGTACTTC,CASSSRVGLYEQYF
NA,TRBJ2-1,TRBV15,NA,TGTGCCACCAGCAGAGTACGGCAGGAACATGAGCAGTTCTTC,CATSRVRQEHEQFF
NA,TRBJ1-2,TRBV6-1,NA,TGTGCCAGCAGTGAAGCGTGGAGGGTTGACTATGGCTACACCTTC,CASSEAWRVDYGYTF
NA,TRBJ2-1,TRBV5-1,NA,TGCGCCAGCAGCTTGGATGGGCTTTACAATGAGCAGTTCTTC,CASSLDGLYNEQFF
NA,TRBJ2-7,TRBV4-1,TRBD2,TGCGCCAGCAGCCCGACTAGCGGGAGAGGTAACGAGCAGTACTTC,CASSPTSGRGNEQYF
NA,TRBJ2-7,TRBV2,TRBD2,TGTGCCAGCAGCCAACCTCTCCTCTGGACTAGCATCCTAGCGGGAGAGCCCGGAGATGAGCAGTACTTC,CASSQPLLWTSILAGEPGDEQYF
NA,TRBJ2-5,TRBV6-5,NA,TGTGCCAGCAGATCGGACAGATCGGGACGGGGGACCCAGTACTTC,CASRSDRSGRGTQYF
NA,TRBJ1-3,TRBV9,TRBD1,TGTGCCAGCAGCTGGGACAGGGCAGCGGGAAACACCATATATTTT,CASSWDRAAGNTIYF